These 21 T cell receptor beta chains came from one sample sequenced in a study of blood T cell repertoires in COVID-19. Clones were sequenced by immunoSEQ multiplex PCR, and TCRdb holds only the in-frame ones, with some missing. The sample lists about 220,000 clones, roughly 80% occurring once. The sample comprised PBMCs or T cells enriched from blood (not recorded which). The receptors were sampled from a woman aged 40 to 49 with acute COVID-19.

The chain combines TRBV6-5 with TRBJ2-5, with 10 bases lining up with TRBD2. The CDR3 is 16 residues long. Germline values: CDR1 MNHEY, CDR2 SVGAGI. Losses at the gene ends were 2 bases for V and 2 bases for J; bases not matched to a gene: 5. CDR3 protein: CASSYPPSGGQETQYF. The CDR3 nucleotides read TGTGCCAGCAGTTACCCCCCTAGCGGGGGACAAGAGACCCAGTACTTC.

V gene TRBV30 combines with J gene TRBJ1-6; 9 bases agree with TRBD1. Germline V CDR1 and CDR2: GTSNPN, SVGIG (reference sequence). The CDR3 spans 17 residues. The J segment lost 7 bases and the V segment lost 2 bases, leaving 12 bases of the junction unmatched. CDR3 sequence reads: CAWSSPDRGAWNSPLHF. The DNA of the CDR3 is TGTGCCTGGAGTTCCCCGGACAGGGGTGCTTGGAATTCACCCCTCCACTTT.

The chain has TRBV12-3 or TRBV12-4 and TRBJ1-2, with D possibly TRBD1 on 5 matching bases. The V end lost 7 bases, the J end lost 6 bases, and 15 bases lay between the germline ends. CDR3 length equals 13 residues. CDR3 sequence reads: CASTAGRRNGYTF. For the CDR3, the DNA is TGTGCCAGCACCGCGGGACGGCGCAATGGCTACACCTTC.

The J gene is TRBJ1-5, the V gene TRBV27, with D possibly TRBD1 on 5 matching bases. V dropped 0 bases and J dropped 4 bases, with 10 bases sitting between them. The length of the CDR3 is 15 residues. Germline lookup yields CDR1 MNHEY and CDR2 SMNVEV (reference sequence). As DNA, the CDR3 is TGTGCCAGCAGTTTATCAGGAGGGGTTAATCAGCCCCAGCATTTT. Protein: CASSLSGGVNQPQHF.

V usage is TRBV5-1 and J usage is TRBJ2-3; 8 nucleotides match TRBD1. Germline values: CDR1 SGHRS, CDR2 YFSETQ. The length of the CDR3 is 16 residues. The V segment lost 4 bases and the J segment 4 bases; nucleotides outside the gene matches: 11. CDR3 sequence: CASSPLDRESADTQYF. CDR3 DNA: TGCGCCAGCAGCCCTTTGGACAGGGAGAGTGCAGATACGCAGTATTTT.

The chain joins TRBV29-1 to TRBJ1-2; 8 positions match TRBD1. Looked up from germline, CDR1 is SQVTM and CDR2 is ANQGSEA. There are 14 residues in the CDR3. V lost 7 bases and J lost 4; bases outside the gene matches: 11. The CDR3 loop is CSAVAGTGLYGYTF. The CDR3 DNA sequence: TGCAGCGCAGTAGCCGGGACAGGCCTCTATGGCTACACCTTC. Drawing the rest from reference TRBV29-1 and TRBJ1-2, the complete variable domain is SAVISQKPSRDICQRGTSLTIQCQVDSQVTMMFWYRQQPGQSLTLIATANQGSEATYESGFVIDKFPISRPNLTFSTLTVSNMSPEDSSIYLCSAVAGTGLYGYTFGSGTRLTVV.

The rearrangement joins TRBV18 to TRBJ2-3, with TRBD2 matching 12 bases. The length of the CDR3 is 16 residues. Looked up from germline, CDR1 is KGHSH and CDR2 is LQKENI. The V and J ends lost 3 bases and 2 bases, in that order; junction bases with no gene match: 3. The CDR3 spells CASSPPSGRATDTQYF. The CDR3 nucleotides are TGTGCCAGCTCACCTCCTAGCGGGAGGGCCACAGATACGCAGTATTTT.

CDR3 bases: TGTGCCAGCGGCCTAGCAGAGCACAATGAGCAGTTCTTC. Protein sequence: CASGLAEHNEQFF. The chain uses TRBV6-2 or TRBV6-3 and TRBJ2-1; a weak D match, TRBD2 (5 bases). Trimming cost V 8 bases and J 5 bases, with 13 bases left between them. CDR3 length: 13 amino acids. Germline loops: CDR1 MNHEY, CDR2 SVGEGT.

The rearrangement links TRBV28 to TRBJ2-6; 8 bases fit TRBD1. V shed 3 bases and J 4 bases; nucleotides not matched to a gene: 14. Germline CDR1 reads MDHEN; CDR2 reads SYDVKM. This CDR3 region has 19 residues. The CDR3 is CASSLTGPGGARGANVLTF. The DNA of the CDR3 is TGTGCCAGCAGTTTGACCGGGCCAGGGGGCGCGAGAGGGGCCAACGTCCTGACTTTC.

The table lists this clone with a count of one. The J gene is TRBJ1-5, the V gene TRBV3-1 (or the pseudogene TRBV3-2); 9 bases fit TRBD1. V lost 0 bases and J lost 5; bases outside the gene matches: 11. The CDR3 is 18 residues long. Germline CDR1 and CDR2: LGHDT and YNNKEL (reference sequence). The CDR3, as DNA: TGTGCCAGCAGCCAAGAGAAGGGACAGGGAATTCTTCATCAGCCCCAGCATTTT. Protein: CASSQEKGQGILHQPQHF.

The chain links TRBV6-1 to TRBJ1-3; D uncertain. The germline V gene encodes CDR1 MNHNS and CDR2 SASEGT. This CDR3 is 12 amino acids long. V shed 2 bases and J shed 6 bases, with 5 bases lying between them. The CDR3 is CASSERVNTIYF. As DNA, the CDR3 is TGTGCCAGCAGTGAACGAGTAAACACCATATATTTT.

J is TRBJ1-1 and V is TRBV30; no definite D call. The CDR3 sequence is 14 residues long. Germline V lookup: CDR1 GTSNPN, CDR2 SVGIG (reference sequence). Deletions cut 1 base from V and 7 bases from J, with 16 bases between. The CDR3 DNA reads TGTGCCTGGAGTGGGGGAGGGAGATCATTTGAAGCTTTCTTT. It is translated as CAWSGGGRSFEAFF.

The CDR3 here is CASSYKPGGNTEAFF. The CDR3 DNA follows: TGTGCCAGCAGTTACAAACCCGGGGGGAACACTGAAGCTTTCTTT. V gene TRBV6-6 combines with J gene TRBJ1-1; TRBD1 is a possible D gene (5 bases). The germline V and J ends were trimmed by 2 bases and 1 base, with 11 bases remaining between them. Germline V gene data show CDR1 as MNHNY and CDR2 as SVGAGI (reference sequence). The CDR3 runs to 15 residues.

The V call is TRBV30, the J call TRBJ2-3, with TRBD2 as a possible D gene (5 bases). Looked up from germline, CDR1 is GTSNPN and CDR2 is SVGIG (reference sequence). The CDR3 is 11 amino acids. CDR3 sequence (DNA): TGTATACAGAGGAGGCAAGATACGCAGTATTTT. This translates into CIQRRQDTQYF.

The chain employs TRBV28 and TRBJ1-4, with D maybe TRBD1 (6 bases). The CDR3 consists of 16 residues. Germline V gives CDR1 MDHEN, CDR2 SYDVKM. The V end was cut by 2 bases, the J end by 5 bases, with 15 bases between. CDR3 protein: CASSLINADSNEKLFF. In DNA, the CDR3 is TGTGCCAGCAGTTTAATCAATGCGGACAGCAATGAAAAACTGTTTTTT. Looking up the rest from reference TRBV28 and TRBJ1-4 gives the full variable domain: DVKVTQSSRYLVKRTGEKVFLECVQDMDHENMFWYRQDPGLGLRLIYFSYDVKMKEKGDIPEGYSVSREKKERFSLILESASTNQTSMYLCASSLINADSNEKLFFGSGTQLSVL.

This clone was seen more than once but under ten times. This chain joins TRBV19 and TRBJ2-5; 7 positions agree with TRBD2. Per germline, CDR1 LNHDA and CDR2 SQIVND (reference sequence). The junction had 3 bases not matched to a gene; V was cut back by 6 bases and J by 2 bases. The CDR3 contains 13 residues. CDR3 sequence reads: CASRASGQETQYF. The CDR3 DNA sequence: TGTGCCAGTAGGGCTAGCGGACAAGAGACCCAGTACTTC.

The genes are TRBV30 and TRBJ1-1; maybe TRBD1 (5 bases). Germline V gene sequence: CDR1 GTSNPN, CDR2 SVGIG (reference sequence). The CDR3 covers 14 residues. Trimming left V 0 bases short and J 5 bases short, with 13 bases between. CDR3 coding DNA: TGTGCCTGGAGTGTACGCCGGGGGGGGACTGAAGCTTTCTTT. Protein sequence: CAWSVRRGGTEAFF. The variable domain in full, with the rest retrieved from reference TRBV30 and TRBJ1-1, is SQTIHQWPATLVQPVGSPLSLECTVEGTSNPNLYWYRQAAGRGLQLLFYSVGIGQISSEVPQNLSASRPQDRQFILSSKKLLLSDSGFYLCAWSVRRGGTEAFFGQGTRLTVV.

This rearrangement joins TRBV4-2 to TRBJ1-1; a weak D match, TRBD1 (5 bases). Looked up from germline, CDR1 is LGHNA and CDR2 is YNFKEQ. Trimming pared 3 bases from V and 10 bases from J, leaving 12 bases between. This CDR3 spans 12 amino acids. This CDR3 is CASSQASGGAFF. DNA for the CDR3: TGTGCCAGCAGCCAGGCTTCGGGGGGAGCTTTCTTT.

V usage is TRBV27 and J usage is TRBJ2-3, with TRBD1 matching 10 bases. This CDR3 spans 16 amino acids. Germline V gene lookup returns CDR1 MNHEY and CDR2 SMNVEV (reference sequence). Trimming cost V 5 bases and J 0 bases; bases outside gene matches: 5. CDR3 DNA sequence: TGTGCCAGCAGTCCAGGGACAGGGGCTAGCACAGATACGCAGTATTTT. Protein sequence: CASSPGTGASTDTQYF.

In its sample, this clone was seen many times. The rearrangement uses TRBV7-9 and TRBJ2-7, with TRBD1 identical over 8 bases. V lost 4 bases to trimming and J lost 5 bases; unmatched junction nucleotides: 7. Germline V gene data show CDR1 as SEHNR and CDR2 as FQNEAQ (reference sequence). This CDR3 spans 14 amino acids. CDR3 protein: CASSSGGASNEQYF. The CDR3 bases are TGTGCCAGCAGCTCAGGGGGCGCCAGTAACGAGCAGTACTTC.

V usage is TRBV5-4 and J usage is TRBJ2-3; TRBD2 might be the D (6 bases). The CDR3 contains 15 residues. Germline loops: CDR1 SGHNT, CDR2 YYREEE (reference sequence). V lost 0 bases to trimming and J lost 5 bases, with 13 bases between them. CDR3 sequence: CASSLALSGRDTQYF. In nucleotides, the CDR3 is TGTGCCAGCAGCTTGGCCTTATCCGGGAGAGATACGCAGTATTTT.